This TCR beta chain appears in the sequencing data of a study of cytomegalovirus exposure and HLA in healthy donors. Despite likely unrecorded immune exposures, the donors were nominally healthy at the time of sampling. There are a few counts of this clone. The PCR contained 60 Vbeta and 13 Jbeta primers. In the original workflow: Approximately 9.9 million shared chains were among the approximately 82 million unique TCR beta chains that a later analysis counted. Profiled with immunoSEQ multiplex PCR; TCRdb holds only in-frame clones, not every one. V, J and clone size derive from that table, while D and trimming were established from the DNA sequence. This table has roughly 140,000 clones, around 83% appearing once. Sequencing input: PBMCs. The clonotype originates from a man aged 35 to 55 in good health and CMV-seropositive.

CDR3 coding DNA: TGCGCCAGCAGCTTGCTGAGCGGATCCTACAATGAGCAGTTCTTC. As protein: CASSLLSGSYNEQFF. The rearrangement joins TRBV5-1 to TRBJ2-1; D might be TRBD2 (5 bases). The germline V gene has CDR1 SGHRS and CDR2 YFSETQ. V was cut by 1 base and J by 1 base, with 9 bases left in between. The CDR3 runs 15 residues.